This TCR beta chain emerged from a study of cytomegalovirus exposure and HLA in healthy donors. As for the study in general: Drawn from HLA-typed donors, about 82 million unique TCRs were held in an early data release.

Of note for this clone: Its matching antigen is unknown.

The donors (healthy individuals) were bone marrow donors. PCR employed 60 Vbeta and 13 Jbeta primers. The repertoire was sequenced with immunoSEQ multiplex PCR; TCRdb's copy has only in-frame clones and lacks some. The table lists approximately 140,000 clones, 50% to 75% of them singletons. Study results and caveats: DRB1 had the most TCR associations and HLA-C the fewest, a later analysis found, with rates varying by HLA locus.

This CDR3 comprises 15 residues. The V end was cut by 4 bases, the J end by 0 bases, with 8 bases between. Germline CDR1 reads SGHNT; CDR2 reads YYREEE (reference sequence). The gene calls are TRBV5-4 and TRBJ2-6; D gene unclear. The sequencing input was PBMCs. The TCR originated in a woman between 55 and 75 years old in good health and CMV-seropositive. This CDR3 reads CASSTYTSGANVLTF. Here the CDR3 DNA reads TGTGCCAGCAGCACATACACCTCTGGGGCCAACGTCCTGACTTTC.